What follows are 23 T cell receptor beta chains derived from one specimen sequenced in a study of blood T cell repertoires in COVID-19. Here immunoSEQ multiplex PCR was the method, and the copy in TCRdb shows in-frame clones only, minus some. The sample shows over 120,000 clones, approximately 89% of them seen only once. The sample consisted of peripheral blood. The receptors stem from a human donor in a cohort sampled during active COVID-19.

This sequence joins TRBV29-1 and TRBJ2-3; the D gene is possibly TRBD2 (5 bases). The CDR3 contains 12 residues. Germline V gene data show CDR1 as SQVTM and CDR2 as ANQGSEA. V was pared by 3 bases and J by 2 bases, with 6 bases between. The CDR3 coding sequence is TGCAGCGTTGACGGGAACACAGATACGCAGTATTTT. Translation: CSVDGNTDTQYF.

This clone has just a few counts. The gene calls are TRBV11-3 and TRBJ1-1, with unresolved D. Germline V gives CDR1 SGHNT, CDR2 YENEEA. CDR3 length equals 11 residues. V lost 5 bases and J 11 bases, leaving 12 bases between the germline ends. The CDR3 is CASSLGVEAFF. The CDR3 region has the DNA TGTGCCAGCAGCCTGGGAGTTGAGGCTTTCTTT.

This chain joins TRBV6-6 and TRBJ2-5; D is perhaps TRBD2 (5 bases). Germline V gene lookup returns CDR1 MNHNY and CDR2 SVGAGI (reference sequence). The CDR3 sequence is 13 residues long. The ends were cut back, 7 bases at V and 2 bases at J, with 11 bases in the middle. CDR3: CASNRRTQETQYF. The DNA for the CDR3 is TGTGCCAGCAACCGGCGGACTCAAGAGACCCAGTACTTC.

The J gene is TRBJ1-2, the V gene TRBV4-3; D may be TRBD1 (5 bases). CDR1 LGHNA and CDR2 YSLEER come from the germline V gene. CDR3 length: 13 residues. V dropped 4 bases and J dropped 3 bases, with 9 bases sitting between them. The CDR3 protein is CASSPTEYYGYTF. DNA for the CDR3: TGCGCCAGCAGCCCGACAGAGTACTATGGCTACACCTTC.

The rearrangement joins TRBV11-2 to TRBJ2-3; TRBD1 might be the D (5 bases). The CDR3 covers 15 residues. V lost 6 bases and J lost 0, with 13 bases in between. In germline, CDR1 is SGHAT, CDR2 FQNNGV. The CDR3 nucleotides read TGTGCCAGCAGAACCTCAGGGCGAAGCACAGATACGCAGTATTTT. This encodes CASRTSGRSTDTQYF.

This chain links TRBV19 with TRBJ2-6; D unclear. V was shortened by 6 bases and J by 2 bases, with 14 bases between the two germline ends. Germline V lookup: CDR1 LNHDA, CDR2 SQIVND (reference sequence). The CDR3 runs 16 residues. The CDR3 loop reads CASSTRREAGANVLTF. The CDR3, as DNA: TGTGCCAGTAGCACGCGGCGCGAGGCTGGGGCCAACGTCCTGACTTTC.

This clone appeared a few times. CDR3 sequence: CAISQGGTTEAFF. In nucleotides, the CDR3 is TGTGCCATCAGCCAGGGAGGAACCACTGAAGCTTTCTTT. J is TRBJ1-1 and V is TRBV10-3, with a possible D match to TRBD1 (5 bases). The germline V gene encodes CDR1 ENHRY and CDR2 SYGVKD. Trimming took off 6 bases at V and 4 bases at J, with 12 bases between the two ends. This CDR3 has 13 residues.

The rearrangement uses TRBV14 and TRBJ2-7; 7 bases are shared with TRBD2. The CDR3 loop spans 17 amino acids. The V gene end was trimmed by 1 base and the J gene end by 0 bases; junction bases not matched to a gene: 9. Per the germline V gene, CDR1 is SGHDN and CDR2 is FVKESK. The CDR3 region is CASSQGGRALHSYEQYF. In DNA, the CDR3 is TGTGCCAGCAGCCAAGGGGGGAGGGCCCTACACTCCTACGAGCAGTACTTC.

The chain has TRBV5-6 and TRBJ2-3; a possible D gene is TRBD1 (6 bases). The CDR3 has 18 amino acids. Trimming removed 0 bases at V and 2 bases at J, with 19 bases between. The V gene's germline CDR1 is SGHDT and CDR2 YYEEEE. The CDR3 sequence: CASSLERGTGPVTDTQYF. The CDR3 DNA reads TGTGCCAGCAGCTTGGAAAGGGGGACGGGCCCGGTCACAGATACGCAGTATTTT. Full variable domain (rest looked up from reference TRBV5-6 and TRBJ2-3): DAGVTQSPTHLIKTRGQQVTLRCSPKSGHDTVSWYQQALGQGPQFIFQYYEEEERQRGNFPDRFSGHQFPNYSSELNVNALLLGDSALYLCASSLERGTGPVTDTQYFGPGTRLTVL.

J is TRBJ2-3 and V is TRBV5-6; the D gene is possibly TRBD1 (6 bases). Germline V lookup: CDR1 SGHDT, CDR2 YYEEEE. V lost 0 bases and J 5 bases, leaving 13 bases between the germline ends. This CDR3 contains 15 residues. CDR3 sequence (DNA): TGTGCCAGCAGCTTGGAAAGGGGGATGAAAGATACGCAGTATTTT. Its translation is CASSLERGMKDTQYF.

This clone was seen just once. The chain recombines TRBV2 with TRBJ2-1; possibly TRBD2 for D (6 bases). The CDR3 is 16 residues long. V lost 7 bases and J 5 bases, leaving 21 bases between the germline ends. From germline, CDR1 is SNHLY and CDR2 FYNNEI. The CDR3 coding sequence is TGTGCCAGCATGCCCAACCGGGAGTTAAGGAACAATGAGCAGTTCTTC. As protein: CASMPNRELRNNEQFF.

J is TRBJ2-1 and V is TRBV6-1, with D unresolved. Per the germline V gene, CDR1 is MNHNS and CDR2 is SASEGT. V was trimmed by 2 bases and J by 4 bases, leaving 9 bases between them. The CDR3 runs 14 residues. Here the CDR3 reads CASSEFVLYNEQFF. The CDR3 nucleotides read TGTGCCAGCAGTGAATTTGTACTGTACAATGAGCAGTTCTTC.

This chain connects TRBV11-2 to TRBJ2-5; 8 nucleotides line up with TRBD1. Germline V CDR1 and CDR2: SGHAT, FQNNGV. CDR3 length equals 17 residues. V dropped 3 bases and J dropped 5; count of bases not matched to a gene: 14. The CDR3 loop reads CASSLGSDRAGGETQYF. The CDR3 coding sequence is TGTGCCAGCAGCTTGGGGTCGGACAGGGCCGGAGGTGAGACCCAGTACTTC.

The gene calls are TRBV18 and TRBJ2-3; 12 bases are shared with TRBD2. Germline-derived CDR1 and CDR2 are KGHSH and LQKENI. Germline trimming cut 0 bases from V and 0 bases from J; bases unmatched to any gene: 7. The CDR3 has 19 residues. The CDR3 DNA follows: TGTGCCAGCTCACCACCGGTTCTAGCGGGGGGGGCTAGCACAGATACGCAGTATTTT. Protein: CASSPPVLAGGASTDTQYF.

J is TRBJ1-4 and V is TRBV4-1, with D maybe TRBD1 (6 bases). V was trimmed by 2 bases and J by 8 bases, leaving 15 bases between them. The CDR3 runs 15 residues. Germline-derived CDR1 and CDR2 are MGHRA and YSYEKL. CDR3: CASSQKSTGGEKLFF. The CDR3 nucleotides read TGCGCCAGCAGCCAAAAATCGACAGGAGGAGAAAAACTGTTTTTT.

The chain joins TRBV6-5 to TRBJ2-3; no clear D gene. The CDR3 loop spans 15 amino acids. Trimming shortened V by 2 bases and J by 1 base, and 10 bases separated the two germline ends. From germline, CDR1 is MNHEY and CDR2 SVGAGI. CDR3 residues: CASSYELVGTDTQYF. The CDR3 DNA follows: TGTGCCAGCAGTTACGAGTTAGTAGGCACAGATACGCAGTATTTT.

The chain carries TRBV27 and TRBJ1-2, with 9 bases identical to TRBD1. Germline-derived CDR1 and CDR2 are MNHEY and SMNVEV (reference sequence). The length of the CDR3 is 14 residues. Unmatched junction bases numbered 5, after V lost 4 bases and J lost 5 bases. For the CDR3, the DNA is TGTGCCAGCAGTTCCGGACAGGGGCTATATGGCTACACCTTC. Encoded protein: CASSSGQGLYGYTF.

The chain combines TRBV7-9 with TRBJ1-4; D is possibly TRBD1 (5 bases). The CDR3 has 15 amino acids. The germline V gene has CDR1 SEHNR and CDR2 FQNEAQ (reference sequence). Trimming removed 0 bases at V and 4 bases at J, with 9 bases between. The DNA for the CDR3 is TGTGCCAGCAGCTTAGCGACAGCTCTTAATGAAAAACTGTTTTTT. Its protein product is CASSLATALNEKLFF.

This chain uses TRBV6-5 with TRBJ1-6; possibly TRBD1 for D (5 bases). V was clipped by 10 bases and J by 7 bases, with 14 bases between them. This CDR3 comprises 13 residues. From germline, CDR1 is MNHEY and CDR2 SVGAGI. In DNA form, the CDR3 reads TGTGCCATCAAAAGGGGCAAAAATTCACCCCTCCACTTT. This encodes CAIKRGKNSPLHF.

CDR3 loop: CASSLGTARREKLFF. CDR3 coding DNA: TGTGCCAGCAGTCTCGGGACAGCAAGGCGTGAAAAACTGTTTTTT. This sequence joins TRBV5-8 and TRBJ1-4; the match to TRBD1 covers 7 bases. Germline CDR1 and CDR2: SGHTS and YDEGEE. The CDR3 is made up of 15 amino acids. V shed 5 bases and J 7 bases; nucleotides not matched to a gene: 11.

This clone has just one count. The J gene is TRBJ2-2, the V gene TRBV5-4; the match to TRBD2 covers 7 bases. Germline CDR1 and CDR2: SGHNT and YYREEE (reference sequence). This CDR3 has 15 amino acids. Germline trimming cut 2 bases from V and 1 base from J; bases unmatched to any gene: 2. CDR3 in DNA: TGTGCCAGCAGCTTCCGGGGGGAGAACACCGGGGAGCTGTTTTTT. Translation: CASSFRGENTGELFF. The full variable domain, in which reference TRBV5-4 and TRBJ2-2 provide the parts outside the CDR3, is ETGVTQSPTHLIKTRGQQVTLRCSSQSGHNTVSWYQQALGQGPQFIFQYYREEENGRGNFPPRFSGLQFPNYSSELNVNALELDDSALYLCASSFRGENTGELFFGEGSRLTVL.

This rearrangement joins TRBV30 to TRBJ1-6; the match to TRBD1 covers 8 bases. Trimming took 5 bases from V and 8 from J; bases not matched to a gene: 11. The CDR3 has 15 amino acids. Germline CDR1 and CDR2: GTSNPN and SVGIG (reference sequence). CDR3 amino acids: CAWEGYGQGDSPLHF. The CDR3 nucleotides are TGTGCCTGGGAGGGGTATGGACAGGGAGATTCACCCCTCCACTTT.

V usage is TRBV5-1 and J usage is TRBJ1-4; D ambiguous. Germline loops: CDR1 SGHRS, CDR2 YFSETQ. The V end was cut by 7 bases, the J end by 14 bases, with 6 bases between. This CDR3 contains 8 residues. The CDR3 sequence is CASPPLFF. CDR3 DNA sequence: TGCGCCAGCCCCCCTCTGTTTTTT.